This entry lists 8 T cell receptor beta chains sequenced from one sample in a study of blood T cell repertoires in COVID-19. The data were produced by immunoSEQ multiplex PCR, yet TCRdb's version contains in-frame clones alone and is incomplete. The sample consists of 37,000 or so clones, 60% to 85% of them appearing once. The sample consisted of peripheral blood. The receptor source for this set is a man aged 60 to 75 with active COVID-19.

The chain combines TRBV5-1 with TRBJ2-1, with 9 bases identical to TRBD1. Germline trimming cut 0 bases from V and 6 bases from J; bases unmatched to any gene: 7. Germline CDR1 SGHRS, CDR2 YFSETQ. There are 16 residues in the CDR3. The DNA of the CDR3 is TGCGCCAGCAGCTTGGCCGGGACAGGGTCGTTCAATGAGCAGTTCTTC. It is translated as CASSLAGTGSFNEQFF.

The chain combines TRBV2 with TRBJ1-1; 8 bases map to TRBD1. The J segment lost 4 bases and the V segment lost 8 bases, leaving 6 bases of the junction unmatched. Germline CDR1 is SNHLY and CDR2 is FYNNEI. The CDR3 sequence is 13 residues long. CDR3 residues: CASVDRVATEAFF. CDR3 bases: TGTGCCAGCGTGGACAGGGTGGCCACTGAAGCTTTCTTT.

The gene calls are TRBV6-6 and TRBJ2-2; D ambiguous. Germline values: CDR1 MNHNY, CDR2 SVGAGI (reference sequence). This CDR3 is built from 11 residues. Trimming took off 4 bases at V and 7 bases at J, with 4 bases between the two ends. This chain's CDR3 is CASSSVGELFF. CDR3 bases: TGTGCCAGCAGTTCTGTCGGGGAGCTGTTTTTT.

This chain joins TRBV3-1 (or the pseudogene TRBV3-2) and TRBJ1-1, with 11 bases that match TRBD1. Losses at the gene ends were 4 bases for V and 3 bases for J; bases not matched to a gene: 7. The germline V gene encodes CDR1 LGHDT and CDR2 YNNKEL (reference sequence). There are 16 residues in the CDR3. DNA of the CDR3: TGTGCCAGCAGCCCGGACAGGGGGCGCCGTGACACTGAAGCTTTCTTT. This sequence encodes CASSPDRGRRDTEAFF.

The rearrangement joins TRBV27 to TRBJ2-3; D is ambiguous. This CDR3 is built from 13 residues. Per germline, CDR1 MNHEY and CDR2 SMNVEV (reference sequence). V was trimmed by 0 bases and J by 2 bases, leaving 3 bases between them. CDR3 sequence reads: CASSLSLTDTQYF. The CDR3 DNA reads TGTGCCAGCAGTTTATCCCTCACAGATACGCAGTATTTT.

This chain links TRBV19 with TRBJ2-3, with D possibly being TRBD1 (6 bases). This CDR3 contains 13 residues. Germline V gene data show CDR1 as LNHDA and CDR2 as SQIVND (reference sequence). The V and J ends lost 6 bases and 2 bases respectively, with 9 bases between them. The DNA of the CDR3 is TGTGCCAGTAGACAGGGTACCACAGATACGCAGTATTTT. The encoded protein is CASRQGTTDTQYF.

The rearrangement joins TRBV20-1 to TRBJ2-2, with 11 bases lining up with TRBD2. In germline, CDR1 is DFQATT, CDR2 SNEGSKA (reference sequence). V lost 3 bases and J lost 0; bases outside the gene matches: 6. The length of the CDR3 is 17 residues. The CDR3 DNA reads as TGCAGTGCTAGTGGGGCTAGCGGGGGGTCGAACACCGGGGAGCTGTTTTTT. Its translation is CSASGASGGSNTGELFF.

This chain uses TRBV19 with TRBJ1-1, with D hard to call. V lost 7 bases to trimming and J lost 4 bases, with 13 bases between them. The germline gives CDR1 LNHDA, CDR2 SQIVND (reference sequence). CDR3 size: 13 residues. The CDR3 DNA reads as TGTGCCAGTATGTCCGAGGTGGCCACTGAAGCTTTCTTT. Translating gives CASMSEVATEAFF.